The 28 T cell receptor beta chains in this list originate from one sample, sequenced in a study of blood T cells in healthy people across ages. Then a second PCR, running about 6 to 12 cycles, was carried out with a sample-barcoded 5' primer and a J-beta primer mix. TCRdb re-called the 5' RACE reads through MiXCR, storing one row per CDR3 protein. The sample gives more than 1.4 million distinct CDR3 sequences, 42% of which show up once; 6.5% to 10% is in the top ten. Sequencing was carried out using blood. The receptors originated from a woman younger than 35 in good health.

The gene calls are TRBV6-6 and TRBJ1-4; 10 bases line up with TRBD1. Losses at the gene ends were 6 bases for V and 8 bases for J; bases not matched to a gene: 9. This CDR3 contains 15 residues. Per the germline V gene, CDR1 is MNHNY and CDR2 is SVGAGI (reference sequence). The CDR3 spells CASRDGDRGWEKLFF. The CDR3 coding sequence is TGTGCCAGCAGGGATGGGGACAGGGGATGGGAAAAACTGTTTTTT.

On this clonotype: Mismatch with germline at one junction end may stem from a read error. J is TRBJ2-3 and V is TRBV5-1, with 7 bases identical to TRBD1. This CDR3 comprises 14 residues. Germline CDR1 reads SGHRS; CDR2 reads YFSETQ. CDR3: CAGSPGQVSDTQYF. The CDR3 DNA is TGCGCCGGCAGCCCCGGACAGGTATCGGATACGCAGTATTTT.

This clonotype was counted a few times. The chain employs TRBV10-3 and TRBJ1-1; TRBD1 matches at 9 bases. CDR3 length: 15 residues. Germline assignment: CDR1 ENHRY and CDR2 SYGVKD. V lost 5 bases, J lost 3 bases, and 7 bases stayed unmatched. The CDR3 DNA sequence: TGTGCCATCAGTTTCTTGGACAGGGGCGACACTGAAGCTTTCTTT. This translates into CAISFLDRGDTEAFF.

This clonotype was counted between two and nine times. This chain uses TRBV2 with TRBJ1-5, with a tentative D call TRBD1 (5 bases). Trimming cost V 8 bases and J 5 bases, with 10 bases left between them. Per the germline V gene, CDR1 is SNHLY and CDR2 is FYNNEI. This CDR3 comprises 12 residues. CDR3 sequence: CASGRGDQPQHF. The CDR3 bases are TGTGCCAGCGGCCGAGGGGATCAGCCCCAGCATTTT. Drawing the rest from reference TRBV2 and TRBJ1-5, the complete variable domain is EPEVTQTPSHQVTQMGQEVILRCVPISNHLYFYWYRQILGQKVEFLVSFYNNEISEKSEIFDDQFSVERPDGSNFTLKIRSTKLEDSAMYFCASGRGDQPQHFGDGTRLSIL.

The rearrangement uses TRBV6-5 and TRBJ1-4, with D unresolved. Between the trimmed V and J ends, which lost 0 bases and 7 bases, there was a span of 12 bases. Germline-derived CDR1 and CDR2 are MNHEY and SVGAGI. The CDR3 has 15 residues. As DNA, the CDR3 is TGTGCCAGCAGTTACTCGGCCGGCGGGTTTGAAAAACTGTTTTTT. Its translation is CASSYSAGGFEKLFF.

The chain combines TRBV6-2 or TRBV6-3 with TRBJ2-3; D unclear. Germline loops: CDR1 MNHEY, CDR2 SVGEGT. V was clipped by 7 bases and J by 7 bases, with 12 bases between them. The CDR3 loop spans 12 amino acids. Written as DNA, the CDR3 is TGTGCCAGCACGGCCCAGGTGAATACGCAGTATTTT. It codes for CASTAQVNTQYF.

In DNA, the CDR3 is TGTGCCATCAGTGATGCGGGGGGCCGTACCCAGCAGTTCTTC. Its protein is CAISDAGGRTQQFF. The V call is TRBV10-3, the J call TRBJ2-1, with TRBD2 matching over 8 bases. The ends lost 3 bases at V and 11 bases at J; junction bases unmatched: 9. CDR1 and CDR2 (germline): ENHRY, SYGVKD. This CDR3 contains 14 residues.

The gene calls are TRBV7-3 and TRBJ2-1, with 7 bases lining up with TRBD2. J was trimmed by 7 bases and V by 6 bases; bases with no gene match: 9. The germline gives CDR1 SGHTA, CDR2 FQGTGA. The CDR3 has 14 residues. The CDR3 protein is CASSLSSGLNEQFF. CDR3 DNA: TGTGCCAGCAGTCTAAGTAGCGGGTTAAATGAGCAGTTCTTC.

The J gene is TRBJ2-5, the V gene TRBV3-1; 10 nucleotides line up with TRBD2. The end of the DNA fits TRBJ2-7 better, so the J call may be wrong. Germline V lookup: CDR1 LGHDT, CDR2 YNNKEL (reference sequence). This CDR3 is 16 amino acids long. The CDR3 DNA reads TGTGCCAGCAGCCTACTACTGAGCGGGGGGGCCAACGAGCAGTACTTC. Translated: CASSLLLSGGANEQYF.

The chain joins TRBV20-1 to TRBJ2-5; D ambiguous. This CDR3 has 10 residues. Trimming cost V 6 bases and J 11 bases, with 13 bases left between them. Germline CDR1 reads DFQATT; CDR2 reads SNEGSKA (reference sequence). The CDR3 protein is CSAKSNEQYF. The CDR3 region has the DNA TGCAGTGCCAAATCCAATGAGCAGTACTTC.

This clonotype was observed a few times. V gene TRBV3-1 combines with J gene TRBJ2-2, with D possibly being TRBD1 or TRBD2 (6 bases each). The V gene's germline CDR1 is LGHDT and CDR2 YNNKEL (reference sequence). V lost 3 bases and J lost 5, with 10 bases in between. The CDR3 length is 14 residues. The CDR3 DNA reads TGTGCCAGCAGCCATTCGGGGGCGACCGGGGAGCTGTTTTTT. This gives the protein CASSHSGATGELFF.

This clonotype has more than one count but fewer than ten. The chain couples TRBV4-1 to TRBJ2-1; 11 positions match TRBD1. V shed 1 base and J 8 bases; nucleotides not matched to a gene: 7. CDR1 MGHRA and CDR2 YSYEKL come from the germline V gene. The CDR3 covers 16 residues. CDR3 DNA: TGCGCCAGCAGCCAAGCGTCGGGACAGGGGGTTGATGAGCAGTTCTTC. Translated, it gives CASSQASGQGVDEQFF.

This clonotype was seen a few times. V gene TRBV9 combines with J gene TRBJ1-6, with 12 nucleotides matching TRBD1. This CDR3 spans 15 amino acids. V gave up 6 bases and J gave up 9 bases; unmatched junction bases: 7. Germline-derived CDR1 and CDR2 are SGDLS and YYNGEE. The CDR3 bases are TGTGCCAGCACCCGCCGGGACAGGGGGCCTTCACCCCTCCACTTT. The encoded protein is CASTRRDRGPSPLHF. The entire variable domain, with the rest obtained from reference TRBV9 and TRBJ1-6, is as follows: DSGVTQTPKHLITATGQRVTLRCSPRSGDLSVYWYQQSLDQGLQFLIQYYNGEERAKGNILERFSAQQFPDLHSELNLSSLELGDSALYFCASTRRDRGPSPLHFGNGTRLTVT.

The J gene is TRBJ2-1, the V gene TRBV5-1, with 8 bases identical to TRBD1. With V trimmed by 0 bases and J by 7 bases, 6 bases remained unmatched. CDR1 and CDR2 from the germline V gene are SGHRS and YFSETQ. This CDR3 contains 15 residues. Here the CDR3 reads CASSLGDRWGNEQFF. For the CDR3, the DNA is TGCGCCAGCAGCTTGGGGGACAGGTGGGGGAATGAGCAGTTCTTC.

The chain has TRBV28 and TRBJ1-2; D not resolved. Trimming left V 5 bases short and J 6 bases short, with 22 bases between. The germline V gene encodes CDR1 MDHEN and CDR2 SYDVKM. This CDR3 contains 16 residues. The CDR3 loop reads CASSTAPGRKAHGYTF. The CDR3 region has the DNA TGTGCCAGCAGTACCGCTCCGGGCAGAAAAGCTCATGGCTACACCTTC.

V gene TRBV4-2 combines with J gene TRBJ2-7, with TRBD1 as a possible D gene (6 bases). The V gene lost 0 bases and the J gene lost 0 bases, with 12 bases spanning the gap. The CDR3 consists of 16 residues. The V gene's germline CDR1 is LGHNA and CDR2 YNFKEQ. CDR3 sequence: CASSQDPRGSSYEQYF. CDR3 bases: TGTGCCAGCAGCCAAGATCCCAGGGGCTCCTCCTACGAGCAGTACTTC.

This clonotype was counted only a few times. This rearrangement joins TRBV4-2 to TRBJ2-7; tentative D call: TRBD1 (5 bases). V was cut by 0 bases and J by 6 bases, with 15 bases left in between. Germline V CDR1 and CDR2: LGHNA, YNFKEQ. The CDR3 has 15 residues. Here the CDR3 DNA reads TGTGCCAGCAGCCAAGATGGTACCAGTAGGGGCGAGCAGTACTTC. Protein sequence: CASSQDGTSRGEQYF.

This chain links TRBV30 with TRBJ1-2; weak D call: TRBD1 (5 bases). The CDR3 loop spans 12 amino acids. The germline gives CDR1 GTSNPN, CDR2 SVGIG (reference sequence). Trimming cost V 2 bases and J 5 bases, with 9 bases left between them. The CDR3 loop is CAWSTGLYGYTF. The DNA for the CDR3 is TGTGCCTGGAGTACGGGACTTTATGGCTACACCTTC.

The J gene is TRBJ2-1, the V gene TRBV4-3; D ambiguous. The CDR3 runs to 12 residues. With 8 bases removed from V and 10 bases from J, the gap between germline ends came to 15 bases. CDR1 is LGHNA, CDR2 YSLEER, per germline. The CDR3 protein is CASGNSADEQFF. For the CDR3, the DNA is TGCGCCAGCGGGAACAGTGCGGACGAGCAGTTCTTC.

This clonotype came up once. V usage is TRBV7-6 and J usage is TRBJ1-5; no definite D call. CDR1 is SGHVS and CDR2 is FNYEAQ in the germline V gene. V lost 1 base, J lost 2 bases, and 15 bases lay in between. The CDR3 length is 17 residues. In DNA form, the CDR3 reads TGTGCCAGCAGCTTAGATAGTCACGAATCACGCAATCAGCCCCAGCATTTT. Amino acids: CASSLDSHESRNQPQHF. The variable domain in full, completed from reference TRBV7-6 and TRBJ1-5, reads GAGVSQSPRYKVTKRGQDVALRCDPISGHVSLYWYRQALGQGPEFLTYFNYEAQQDKSGLPNDRFSAERPEGSISTLTIQRTEQRDSAMYRCASSLDSHESRNQPQHFGDGTRLSIL.

This clonotype was seen a handful of times. J is TRBJ2-5 and V is TRBV20-1; TRBD2 matches 11 bases. CDR1 DFQATT and CDR2 SNEGSKA come from the germline V gene (reference sequence). This CDR3 has 14 residues. V dropped 2 bases and J dropped 4; count of bases not matched to a gene: 3. The CDR3 loop reads CSARLLAGVETQYF. The CDR3 region has the DNA TGCAGTGCTAGATTACTAGCGGGGGTAGAGACCCAGTACTTC.

This clonotype was picked up a small number of times. This chain uses TRBV24-1 with TRBJ2-3, with D perhaps matching TRBD1 or TRBD2 (6 bases each). CDR3 size: 15 residues. Germline values: CDR1 KGHDR, CDR2 SFDVKD. The V end was cut by 0 bases, the J end by 5 bases, with 11 bases between. For the CDR3, the DNA is TGTGCCACCAGTGATTTGAGGGGGGCAGTAGATACGCAGTATTTT. Translation gives CATSDLRGAVDTQYF.

A few counts support this clonotype. CDR3 sequence reads: CAISGRGSDYGYTF. CDR3 DNA: TGTGCCATCAGTGGGCGGGGGTCTGACTATGGCTACACCTTC. The rearrangement uses TRBV10-3 and TRBJ1-2; D is perhaps TRBD1 (5 bases). Germline V gene lookup returns CDR1 ENHRY and CDR2 SYGVKD. Trimming stripped 4 bases from V and 3 bases from J, with 12 bases between. The CDR3 contains 14 residues.

The CDR3 DNA follows: TGTGCCAGCAGCTTGGGCGTACGCCGATCGAACACTGAAGCTTTCTTT. It translates to CASSLGVRRSNTEAFF. V is TRBV5-5 and J is TRBJ1-1; no definite D call. The CDR3 contains 16 residues. V shed 0 bases and J shed 1 base, with 13 bases lying between them. Germline CDR1 is SGHKS and CDR2 is YYEKEE (reference sequence). The variable domain in full, with the rest retrieved from reference TRBV5-5 and TRBJ1-1, is DAGVTQSPTHLIKTRGQQVTLRCSPISGHKSVSWYQQVLGQGPQFIFQYYEKEERGRGNFPDRFSARQFPNYSSELNVNALLLGDSALYLCASSLGVRRSNTEAFFGQGTRLTVV.

This clonotype was recorded at least ten times. The V call is TRBV29-1, the J call TRBJ2-1, with D perhaps matching TRBD2 (5 bases). The CDR3 totals 14 residues. V was clipped by 6 bases and J by 1 base, with 13 bases between them. Per the germline V gene, CDR1 is SQVTM and CDR2 is ANQGSEA. CDR3 DNA: TGCAGCGTCCGGGGTGTAAGGTCCTACAATGAGCAGTTCTTC. Translated: CSVRGVRSYNEQFF.

In DNA, the CDR3 is TGTGCCAGCAGCCCTAACAGGGGGCACACTGAAGCTTTCTTT. Its translation: CASSPNRGHTEAFF. This sequence joins TRBV9 and TRBJ1-1; 9 bases match TRBD1. Looked up from germline, CDR1 is SGDLS and CDR2 is YYNGEE. The CDR3 extends over 14 amino acids. J was trimmed by 3 bases and V by 4 bases; bases with no gene match: 4.

The J gene is TRBJ1-1, the V gene TRBV7-9; possible D gene TRBD1, 5 bases. Per germline, CDR1 SEHNR and CDR2 FQNEAQ (reference sequence). V lost 1 base and J lost 2, with 11 bases in between. The CDR3 totals 15 residues. The chain's CDR3 is CASSLVQGRNTEAFF. CDR3 in DNA: TGTGCCAGCAGCTTAGTGCAGGGTCGAAACACTGAAGCTTTCTTT.

This clonotype was seen a few times. CDR3 in amino acids: CASSQDPQRGVDTQYF. The CDR3 bases are TGTGCCAGCAGCCAAGATCCCCAGCGGGGGGTAGATACGCAGTATTTT. V usage is TRBV4-2 and J usage is TRBJ2-3, with 9 positions matching TRBD2. Trimming at V came to 0 bases and at J to 5 bases, leaving 6 bases not matched to a gene. CDR1 LGHNA and CDR2 YNFKEQ come from the germline V gene. CDR3 length equals 16 residues.